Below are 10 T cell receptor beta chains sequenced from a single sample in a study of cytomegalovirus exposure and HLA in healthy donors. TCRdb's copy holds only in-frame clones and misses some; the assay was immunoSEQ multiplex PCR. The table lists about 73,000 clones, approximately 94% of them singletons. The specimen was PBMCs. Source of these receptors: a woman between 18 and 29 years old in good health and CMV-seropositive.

The CDR3 DNA sequence: TGTGCCAGCTCACCACCTGGACAGGGCCCTTTCGGGGAGCTGTTTTTT. It translates to CASSPPGQGPFGELFF. This chain links TRBV18 with TRBJ2-2, with TRBD1 identical over 8 bases. The CDR3 length is 16 residues. From germline, CDR1 is KGHSH and CDR2 LQKENI. The V segment lost 0 bases and the J segment 7 bases; nucleotides outside the gene matches: 7.

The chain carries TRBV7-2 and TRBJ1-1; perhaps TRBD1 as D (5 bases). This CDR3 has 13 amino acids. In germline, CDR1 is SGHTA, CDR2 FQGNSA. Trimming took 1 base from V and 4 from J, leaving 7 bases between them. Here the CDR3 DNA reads TGTGCCAGCAGCTTAGTAGGGGTCACTGAAGCTTTCTTT. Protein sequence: CASSLVGVTEAFF.

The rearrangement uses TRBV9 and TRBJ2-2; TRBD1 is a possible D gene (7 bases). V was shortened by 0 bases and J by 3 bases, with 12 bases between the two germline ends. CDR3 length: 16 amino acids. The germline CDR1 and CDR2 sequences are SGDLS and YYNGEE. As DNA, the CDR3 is TGTGCCAGCAGCGTAGAAGCAGGGGGGTACACCGGGGAGCTGTTTTTT. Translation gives CASSVEAGGYTGELFF.

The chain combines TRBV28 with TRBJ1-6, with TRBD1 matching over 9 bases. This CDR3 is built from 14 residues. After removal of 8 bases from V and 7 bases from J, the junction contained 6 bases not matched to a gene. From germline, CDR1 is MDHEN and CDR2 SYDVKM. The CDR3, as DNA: TGTGCCAGCGACAGGGGACAGGGCAATTCACCCCTCCACTTT. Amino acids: CASDRGQGNSPLHF. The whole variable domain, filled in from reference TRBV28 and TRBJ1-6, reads DVKVTQSSRYLVKRTGEKVFLECVQDMDHENMFWYRQDPGLGLRLIYFSYDVKMKEKGDIPEGYSVSREKKERFSLILESASTNQTSMYLCASDRGQGNSPLHFGNGTRLTVT.

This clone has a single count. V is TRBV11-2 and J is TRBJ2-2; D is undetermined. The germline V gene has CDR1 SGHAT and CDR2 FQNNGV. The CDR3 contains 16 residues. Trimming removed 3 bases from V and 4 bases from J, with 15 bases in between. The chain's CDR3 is CASSFSWVATTGELFF. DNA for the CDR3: TGTGCCAGCAGCTTCTCTTGGGTAGCAACCACCGGGGAGCTGTTTTTT.

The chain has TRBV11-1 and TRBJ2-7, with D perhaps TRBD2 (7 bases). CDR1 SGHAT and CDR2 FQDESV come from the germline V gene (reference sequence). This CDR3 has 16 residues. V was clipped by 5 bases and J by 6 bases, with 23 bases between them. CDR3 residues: CASSQSYGGREGEQYF. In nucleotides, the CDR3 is TGTGCCAGCAGCCAAAGCTACGGGGGGCGGGAAGGCGAGCAGTACTTC.

Here the CDR3 reads CASSLLGQGYNEQFF. CDR3 DNA sequence: TGCGCCAGCAGCTTGTTGGGACAGGGGTACAATGAGCAGTTCTTC. This chain joins TRBV5-1 and TRBJ2-1; 10 bases map to TRBD1. Germline CDR1 is SGHRS and CDR2 is YFSETQ. V was clipped by 1 base and J by 4 bases; unmatched bases: 2. There are 15 residues in the CDR3.

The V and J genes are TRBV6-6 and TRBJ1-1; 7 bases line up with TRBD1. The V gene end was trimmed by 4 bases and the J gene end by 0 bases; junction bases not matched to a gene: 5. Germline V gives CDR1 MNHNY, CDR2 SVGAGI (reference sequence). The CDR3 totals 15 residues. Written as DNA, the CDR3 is TGTGCCAGCAGTTCCCAGGACAGGATGAACACTGAAGCTTTCTTT. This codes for CASSSQDRMNTEAFF.

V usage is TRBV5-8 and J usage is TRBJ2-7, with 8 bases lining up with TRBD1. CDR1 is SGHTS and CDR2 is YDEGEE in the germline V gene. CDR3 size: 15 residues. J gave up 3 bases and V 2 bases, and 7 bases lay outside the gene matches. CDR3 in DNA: TGTGCCAGCAGCTTTGCTGGGACAGGAGTCTACGAGCAGTACTTC. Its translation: CASSFAGTGVYEQYF.

CDR3 DNA sequence: TGTGCCAGCAGCGCGGGGGAGACCCAGTACTTC. Protein sequence: CASSAGETQYF. V and J are TRBV7-6 and TRBJ2-5, with a tentative D call TRBD2 (6 bases). This CDR3 spans 11 amino acids. Trimming shortened V by 5 bases and J by 5 bases, and 6 bases separated the two germline ends. Germline loops: CDR1 SGHVS, CDR2 FNYEAQ. The full variable domain, with the rest looked up from reference TRBV7-6 and TRBJ2-5, is GAGVSQSPRYKVTKRGQDVALRCDPISGHVSLYWYRQALGQGPEFLTYFNYEAQQDKSGLPNDRFSAERPEGSISTLTIQRTEQRDSAMYRCASSAGETQYFGPGTRLLVL.